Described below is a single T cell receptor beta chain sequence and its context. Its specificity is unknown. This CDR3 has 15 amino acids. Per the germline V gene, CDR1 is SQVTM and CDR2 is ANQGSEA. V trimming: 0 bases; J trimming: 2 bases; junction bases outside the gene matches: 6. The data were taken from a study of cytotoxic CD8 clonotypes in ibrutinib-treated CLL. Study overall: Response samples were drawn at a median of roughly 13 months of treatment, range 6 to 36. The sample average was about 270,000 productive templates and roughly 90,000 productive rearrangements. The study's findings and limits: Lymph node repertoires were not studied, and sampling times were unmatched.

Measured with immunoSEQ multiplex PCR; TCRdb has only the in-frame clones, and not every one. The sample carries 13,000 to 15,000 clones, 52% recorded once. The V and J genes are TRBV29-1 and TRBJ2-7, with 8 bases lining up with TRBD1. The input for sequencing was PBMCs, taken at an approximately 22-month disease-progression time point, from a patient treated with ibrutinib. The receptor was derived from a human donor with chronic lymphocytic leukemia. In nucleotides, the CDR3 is TGCAGCGTTGAAGATCCTAAGACAGGGGCCTACGAGCAGTACTTC. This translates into CSVEDPKTGAYEQYF.